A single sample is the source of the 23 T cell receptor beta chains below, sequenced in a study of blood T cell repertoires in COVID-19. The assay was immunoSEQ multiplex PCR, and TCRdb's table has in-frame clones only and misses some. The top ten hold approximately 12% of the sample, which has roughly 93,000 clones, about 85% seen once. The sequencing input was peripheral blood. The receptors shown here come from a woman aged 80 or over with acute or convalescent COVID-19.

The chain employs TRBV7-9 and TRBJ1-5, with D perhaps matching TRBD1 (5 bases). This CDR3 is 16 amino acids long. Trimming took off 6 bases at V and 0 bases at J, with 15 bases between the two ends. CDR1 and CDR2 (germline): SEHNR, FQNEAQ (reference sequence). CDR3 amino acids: CASSSYTGLSNQPQHF. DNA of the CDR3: TGTGCCAGCAGTTCTTACACGGGACTTAGCAATCAGCCCCAGCATTTT. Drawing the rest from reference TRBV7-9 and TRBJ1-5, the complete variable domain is DTGVSQNPRHKITKRGQNVTFRCDPISEHNRLYWYRQTLGQGPEFLTYFQNEAQLEKSRLLSDRFSAERPKGSFSTLEIQRTEQGDSAMYLCASSSYTGLSNQPQHFGDGTRLSIL.

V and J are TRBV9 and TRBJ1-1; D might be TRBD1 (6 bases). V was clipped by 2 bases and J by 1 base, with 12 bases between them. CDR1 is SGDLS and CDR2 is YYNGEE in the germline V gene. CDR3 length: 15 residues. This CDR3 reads CASSVLGQKNTEAFF. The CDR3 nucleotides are TGTGCCAGCAGCGTTTTGGGACAAAAGAACACTGAAGCTTTCTTT. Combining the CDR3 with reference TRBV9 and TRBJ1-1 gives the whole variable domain DSGVTQTPKHLITATGQRVTLRCSPRSGDLSVYWYQQSLDQGLQFLIQYYNGEERAKGNILERFSAQQFPDLHSELNLSSLELGDSALYFCASSVLGQKNTEAFFGQGTRLTVV.

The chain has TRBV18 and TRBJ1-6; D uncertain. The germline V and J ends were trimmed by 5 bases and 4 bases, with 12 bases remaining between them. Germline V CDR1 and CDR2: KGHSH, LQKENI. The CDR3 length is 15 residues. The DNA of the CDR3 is TGTGCCAGCTCAGAGGAGAAAAGGTATAATTCACCCCTCCACTTT. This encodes CASSEEKRYNSPLHF. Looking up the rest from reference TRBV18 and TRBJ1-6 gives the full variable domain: NAGVMQNPRHLVRRRGQEARLRCSPMKGHSHVYWYRQLPEEGLKFMVYLQKENIIDESGMPKERFSAEFPKEGPSILRIQQVVRGDSAAYFCASSEEKRYNSPLHFGNGTRLTVT.

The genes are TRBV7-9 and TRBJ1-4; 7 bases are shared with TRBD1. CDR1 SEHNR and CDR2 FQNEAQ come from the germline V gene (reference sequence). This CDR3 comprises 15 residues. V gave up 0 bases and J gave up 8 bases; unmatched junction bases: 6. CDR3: CASSLARGPGEKLFF. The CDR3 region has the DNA TGTGCCAGCAGCTTAGCGAGGGGGCCTGGGGAAAAACTGTTTTTT.

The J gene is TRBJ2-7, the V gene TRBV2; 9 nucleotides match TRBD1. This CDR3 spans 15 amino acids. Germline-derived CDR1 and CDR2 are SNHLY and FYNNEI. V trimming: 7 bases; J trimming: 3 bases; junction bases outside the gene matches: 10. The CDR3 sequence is CASTAGQGGIYEQYF. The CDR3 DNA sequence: TGTGCCAGCACCGCGGGACAGGGTGGGATCTACGAGCAGTACTTC.

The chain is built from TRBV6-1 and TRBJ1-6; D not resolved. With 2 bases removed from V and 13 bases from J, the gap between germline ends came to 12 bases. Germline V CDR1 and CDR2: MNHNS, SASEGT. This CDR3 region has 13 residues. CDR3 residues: CASSETEFLPLHF. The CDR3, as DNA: TGTGCCAGCAGTGAAACCGAGTTTTTGCCCCTCCACTTT.

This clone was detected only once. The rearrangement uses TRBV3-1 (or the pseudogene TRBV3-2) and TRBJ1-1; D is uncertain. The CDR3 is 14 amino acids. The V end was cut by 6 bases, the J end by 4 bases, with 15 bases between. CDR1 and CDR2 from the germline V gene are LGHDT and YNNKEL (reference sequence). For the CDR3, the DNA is TGTGCCAGCAGGATCTCGGGCGGGAGCACTGAAGCTTTCTTT. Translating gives CASRISGGSTEAFF.

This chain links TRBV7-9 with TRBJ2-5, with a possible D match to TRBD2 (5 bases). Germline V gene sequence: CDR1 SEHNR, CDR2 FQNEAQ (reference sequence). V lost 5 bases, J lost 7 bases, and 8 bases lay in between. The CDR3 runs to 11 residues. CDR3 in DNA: TGTGCCAGCAGCACCGGGGTGACCCAGTACTTC. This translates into CASSTGVTQYF.

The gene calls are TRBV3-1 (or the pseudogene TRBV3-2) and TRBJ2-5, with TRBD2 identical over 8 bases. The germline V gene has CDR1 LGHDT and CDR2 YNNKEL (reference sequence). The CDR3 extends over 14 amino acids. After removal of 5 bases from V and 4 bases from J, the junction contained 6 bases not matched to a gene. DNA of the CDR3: TGTGCCAGCAGCTCAGCGGGGGCCCCAGAGACCCAGTACTTC. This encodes CASSSAGAPETQYF.

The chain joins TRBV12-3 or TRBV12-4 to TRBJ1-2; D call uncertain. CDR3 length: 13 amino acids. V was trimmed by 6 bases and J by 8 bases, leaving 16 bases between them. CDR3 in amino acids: CASRPRATGGYTF. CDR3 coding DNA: TGTGCCAGCAGGCCGAGGGCGACGGGGGGCTACACCTTC.

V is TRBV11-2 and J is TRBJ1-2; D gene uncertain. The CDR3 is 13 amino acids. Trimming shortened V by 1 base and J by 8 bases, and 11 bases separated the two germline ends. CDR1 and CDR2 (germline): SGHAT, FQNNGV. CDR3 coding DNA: TGTGCCAGCAGCTTAGTTGCAGGTACCGGCTACACCTTC. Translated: CASSLVAGTGYTF.

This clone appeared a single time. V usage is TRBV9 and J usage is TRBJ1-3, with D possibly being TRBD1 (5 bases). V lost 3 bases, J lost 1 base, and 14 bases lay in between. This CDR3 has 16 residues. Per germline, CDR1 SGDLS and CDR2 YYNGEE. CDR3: CASSAAGGTSGNTIYF. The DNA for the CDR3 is TGTGCCAGCAGCGCCGCCGGGGGGACGTCTGGAAACACCATATATTTT.

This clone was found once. This CDR3 reads CASSLWQGDGYTF. CDR3 nucleotide sequence: TGTGCCAGCAGTTTATGGCAGGGGGACGGCTACACCTTC. The rearrangement uses TRBV28 and TRBJ1-2, with 7 bases fitting TRBD1. V lost 0 bases and J lost 8; bases outside the gene matches: 3. Per germline, CDR1 MDHEN and CDR2 SYDVKM. CDR3 length: 13 amino acids.

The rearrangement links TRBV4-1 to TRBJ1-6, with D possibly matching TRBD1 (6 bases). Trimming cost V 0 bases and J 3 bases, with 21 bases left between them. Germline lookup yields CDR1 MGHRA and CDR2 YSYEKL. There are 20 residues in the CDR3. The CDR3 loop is CASSQDLGRGSSFYNSPLHF. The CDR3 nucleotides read TGCGCCAGCAGCCAAGATCTCGGCAGGGGATCTTCCTTCTATAATTCACCCCTCCACTTT.

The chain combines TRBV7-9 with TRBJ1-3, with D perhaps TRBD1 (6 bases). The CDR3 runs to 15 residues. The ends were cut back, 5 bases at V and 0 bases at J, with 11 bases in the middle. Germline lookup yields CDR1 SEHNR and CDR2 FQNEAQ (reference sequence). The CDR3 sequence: CASSPGQLSGNTIYF. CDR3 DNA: TGTGCCAGCAGCCCTGGACAGCTCTCTGGAAACACCATATATTTT.

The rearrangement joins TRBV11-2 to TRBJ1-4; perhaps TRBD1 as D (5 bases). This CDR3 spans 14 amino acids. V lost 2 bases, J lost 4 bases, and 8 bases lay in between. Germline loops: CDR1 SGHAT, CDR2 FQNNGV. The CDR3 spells CASSLQGFNEKLFF. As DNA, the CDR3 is TGTGCCAGCAGCTTACAGGGTTTTAATGAAAAACTGTTTTTT.

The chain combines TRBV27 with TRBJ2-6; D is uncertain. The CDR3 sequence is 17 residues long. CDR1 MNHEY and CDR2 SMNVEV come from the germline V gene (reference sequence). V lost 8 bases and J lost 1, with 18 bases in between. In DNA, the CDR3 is TGTGCCAGCGGTCGCCAGACAAGTAAATCTGGGGCCAACGTCCTGACTTTC. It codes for CASGRQTSKSGANVLTF. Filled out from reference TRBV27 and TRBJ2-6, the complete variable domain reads EAQVTQNPRYLITVTGKKLTVTCSQNMNHEYMSWYRQDPGLGLRQIYYSMNVEVTDKGDVPEGYKVSRKEKRNFPLILESPSPNQTSLYFCASGRQTSKSGANVLTFGAGSRLTVL.

In DNA form, the CDR3 reads TGTGCCACCACTGCAGTGGCCCTTGAGGCCGAGCAGTACTTC. The encoded protein is CATTAVALEAEQYF. The chain recombines TRBV24-1 with TRBJ2-7; D not resolved. There are 14 residues in the CDR3. CDR1 and CDR2 from the germline V gene are KGHDR and SFDVKD. Trimming shortened V by 8 bases and J by 6 bases, and 19 bases separated the two germline ends.

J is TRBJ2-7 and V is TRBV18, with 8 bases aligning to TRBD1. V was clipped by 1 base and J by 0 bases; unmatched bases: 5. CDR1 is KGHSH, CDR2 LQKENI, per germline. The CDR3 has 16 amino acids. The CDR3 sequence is CASSPRRQGSSYEQYF. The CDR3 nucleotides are TGTGCCAGCTCACCACGCCGACAGGGGTCCTCCTACGAGCAGTACTTC. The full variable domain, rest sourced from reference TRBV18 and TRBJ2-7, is NAGVMQNPRHLVRRRGQEARLRCSPMKGHSHVYWYRQLPEEGLKFMVYLQKENIIDESGMPKERFSAEFPKEGPSILRIQQVVRGDSAAYFCASSPRRQGSSYEQYFGPGTRLTVT.

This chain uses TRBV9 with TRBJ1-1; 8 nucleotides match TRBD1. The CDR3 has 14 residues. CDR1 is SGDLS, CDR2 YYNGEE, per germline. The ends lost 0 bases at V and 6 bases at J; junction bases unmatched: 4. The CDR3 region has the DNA TGTGCCAGCAGCGTAGGGTCACAGGGGGCTGAAGCTTTCTTT. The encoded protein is CASSVGSQGAEAFF.

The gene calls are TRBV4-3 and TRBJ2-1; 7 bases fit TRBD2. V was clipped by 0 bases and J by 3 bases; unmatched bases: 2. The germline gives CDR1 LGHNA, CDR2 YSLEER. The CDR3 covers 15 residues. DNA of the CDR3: TGCGCCAGCAGCCAAGATCCGGGGGGCTACAATGAGCAGTTCTTC. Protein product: CASSQDPGGYNEQFF.

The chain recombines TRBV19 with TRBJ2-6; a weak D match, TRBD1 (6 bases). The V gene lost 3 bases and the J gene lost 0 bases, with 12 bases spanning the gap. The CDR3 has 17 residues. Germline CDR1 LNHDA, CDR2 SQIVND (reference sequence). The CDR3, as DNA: TGTGCCAGTAGTATCCGGGGACACAGCTCTGGGGCCAACGTCCTGACTTTC. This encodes CASSIRGHSSGANVLTF.

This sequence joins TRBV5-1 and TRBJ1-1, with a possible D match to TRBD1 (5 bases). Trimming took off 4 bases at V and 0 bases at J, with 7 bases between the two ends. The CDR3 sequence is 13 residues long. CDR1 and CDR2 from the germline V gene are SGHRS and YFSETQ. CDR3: CASSVTVNTEAFF. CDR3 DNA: TGCGCCAGCAGCGTGACAGTGAACACTGAAGCTTTCTTT.